This section outlines one T cell receptor (beta chain) sequence together with its context. What it binds is not known. The unexposed donors gave CD4+ T cells in 2011-2018, prior to COVID-19. After roughly ten days of culture, CD4+ T cells were isolated. Cultures held under 2.5 million PBMCs per well with 8.5 to 10 IU/ml IL-2. Produced via immunoSEQ multiplex PCR; TCRdb's table is partial and in-frame only. Seen here are roughly 20,000 clones, approximately 80% observed once, and the top ten hold approximately 19%. Looked up from germline, CDR1 is SGHAT and CDR2 is FQNNGV. The V and J ends lost 5 bases and 4 bases respectively, with 14 bases between them. The CDR3 extends over 14 amino acids. The data were obtained in a study of CD4 T cells in relation to SARS-CoV-2 and coronaviruses. Study information: Crossreactive spike epitopes shared across donors were mapped to their HLA restriction. The study's findings and limits: In roughly 61% of donors, memory CD4+ clonotypes crossrecognized SARS-CoV-2 and at least one common cold coronavirus spike. No crossreactivity against non-spike viral proteins was tested here.

This TCR was recovered from a human donor in good health. The chain has TRBV11-2 and TRBJ1-1; a weak D match, TRBD1 (5 bases). Sequences were obtained from CD4+ T cells from PBMCs, cultured in vitro. The CDR3 nucleotides read TGTGCCAGCAGCCCCCGGACATCGAGCACTGAAGCTTTCTTT. Translated, it gives CASSPRTSSTEAFF.